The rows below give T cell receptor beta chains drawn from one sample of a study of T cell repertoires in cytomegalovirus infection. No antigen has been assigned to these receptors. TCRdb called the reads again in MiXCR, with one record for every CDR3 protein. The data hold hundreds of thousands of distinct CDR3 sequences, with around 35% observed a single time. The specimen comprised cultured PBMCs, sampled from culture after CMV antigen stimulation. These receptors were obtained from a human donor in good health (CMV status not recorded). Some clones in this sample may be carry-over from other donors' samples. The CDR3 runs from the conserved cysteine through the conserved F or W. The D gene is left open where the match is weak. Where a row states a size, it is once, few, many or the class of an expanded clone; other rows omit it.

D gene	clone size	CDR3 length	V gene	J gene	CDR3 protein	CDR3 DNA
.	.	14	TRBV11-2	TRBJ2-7	CASSLTAGSYEQYF	TGTGCCAGCAGCTTAACCGCGGGGTCCTACGAGCAGTACTTC
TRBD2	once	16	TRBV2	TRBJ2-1	CASSDLTGRRHNEQFF	TGTGCCAGCAGTGACTTAACCGGGAGGCGCCACAATGAGCAGTTCTTC
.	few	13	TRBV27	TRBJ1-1	CASSKLGATEAFF	TGTGCCAGCAGCAAACTGGGGGCCACTGAAGCTTTCTTT
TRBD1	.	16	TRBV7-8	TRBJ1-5	CASSIRGTEINQPQHF	TGTGCCAGCAGCATCCGGGGGACAGAAATAAATCAGCCCCAGCATTTT
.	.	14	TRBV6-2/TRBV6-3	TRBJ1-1	CASSSQGSNTEAFF	TGTGCCAGCAGTTCCCAAGGGAGCAACACTGAAGCTTTCTTT
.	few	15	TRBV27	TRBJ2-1	CASSPGRYAYNEQFF	TGTGCCAGCAGTCCCGGACGGTACGCCTACAATGAGCAGTTCTTC
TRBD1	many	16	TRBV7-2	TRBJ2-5	CASSPEPGQGGQTQYF	TGTGCCAGCAGCCCCGAACCTGGACAGGGTGGACAGACCCAGTACTTC
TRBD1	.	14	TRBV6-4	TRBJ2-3	CASSDDRGTDTQYF	TGTGCCAGCAGTGACGACAGGGGGACAGATACGCAGTATTTT
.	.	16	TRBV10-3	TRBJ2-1	CAISGLFGQEGGEQFF	TGTGCCATCAGTGGACTCTTCGGGCAGGAGGGAGGCGAGCAGTTCTTC
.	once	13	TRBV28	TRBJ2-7	CASLGPPPYEQYF	TGTGCCTCCCTCGGGCCACCCCCGTACGAGCAGTACTTC
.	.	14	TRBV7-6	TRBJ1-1	CASSFRDVGAEAFF	TGTGCCAGCAGCTTCCGGGACGTCGGCGCTGAAGCTTTCTTT
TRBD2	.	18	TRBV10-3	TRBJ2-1	CAISEGLLAGGPDNEQFF	TGTGCCATCAGTGAGGGGCTCCTAGCGGGAGGCCCGGATAATGAGCAGTTCTTC
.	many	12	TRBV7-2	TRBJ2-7	CASGPRIGEQYF	TGTGCCAGCGGCCCAAGGATCGGCGAGCAGTACTTC
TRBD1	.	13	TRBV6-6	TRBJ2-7	CASSRDRYYEQYF	TGTGCCAGCAGTCGGGACAGATACTACGAGCAGTACTTC
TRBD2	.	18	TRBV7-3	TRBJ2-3	CASSQGAGAITSTDTQYF	TGTGCCAGCAGCCAGGGAGCGGGAGCCATTACTAGCACAGATACGCAGTATTTT
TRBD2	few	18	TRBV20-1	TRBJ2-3	CSARRPGLAGAPTDTQYF	TGCAGTGCTAGGCGGCCGGGACTAGCGGGAGCCCCCACAGATACGCAGTATTTT
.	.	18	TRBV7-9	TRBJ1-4	CASSFPQGQSINQEKLFF	TGTGCCAGCAGCTTCCCCCAGGGGCAGTCTATAAATCAAGAAAAACTGTTTTTT
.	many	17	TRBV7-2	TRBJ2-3	CASSLGPPGLPQGAQYF	TGTGCCAGCAGCTTAGGGCCCCCGGGACTCCCACAGGGTGCGCAGTATTTT